Each of the 27 T cell receptor beta chains below was sequenced from the same sample in a study of T cells in Graves' hyperthyroidism and ophthalmopathy. Amplification targeted TCR beta CDR3 regions from RNA transcripts. With the HTBI primer set, the TCR CDR3 went through a first round of RT-PCR. From the multiplex PCR reads, TCRdb called clonotypes with MiXCR, one entry per CDR3 protein. This sample carries hundreds of thousands of distinct CDR3 sequences, 15% to 20% of them seen once, and the ten largest clones take approximately 20%. The material sequenced was blood. The receptors shown here come from a woman aged 18 to 35 with Graves' hyperthyroidism.

This clonotype occurred a few times. The chain combines TRBV29-1 with TRBJ2-1, with 11 bases matching TRBD2. CDR1 and CDR2 from the germline V gene are SQVTM and ANQGSEA. With V trimmed by 7 bases and J by 0 bases, 8 bases remained unmatched. The CDR3 sequence is 16 residues long. CDR3 DNA sequence: TGCAGCGCCGATCGACTAGCGGGAAGCTCCTACAATGAGCAGTTCTTC. Its protein is CSADRLAGSSYNEQFF.

The J gene is TRBJ2-2, the V gene TRBV6-4; 8 bases align to TRBD2. After removal of 3 bases from V and 2 bases from J, the junction contained 2 bases not matched to a gene. CDR3 length equals 15 residues. Germline CDR1 is MRHNA and CDR2 is SNTAGT. CDR3: CASSELAENTGELFF. The CDR3, as DNA: TGTGCCAGCAGTGAACTAGCGGAAAACACCGGGGAGCTGTTTTTT.

This clonotype was seen more than once but under ten times. This sequence joins TRBV20-1 and TRBJ2-3, with unresolved D. Trimming left V 0 bases short and J 5 bases short, with 15 bases between. The V gene's germline CDR1 is DFQATT and CDR2 SNEGSKA (reference sequence). The CDR3 runs 15 residues. The CDR3 sequence is CSARELRGLGDTQYF. The CDR3 nucleotides are TGCAGTGCTAGAGAGCTCCGAGGCCTAGGAGATACGCAGTATTTT.

The CDR3 DNA reads as TGCAGCGTTAGTTCAGGGGGCGCCTATGGCTACACCTTC. It encodes CSVSSGGAYGYTF. The rearrangement links TRBV29-1 to TRBJ1-2, with 8 nucleotides matching TRBD1. The CDR3 has 13 residues. The germline V gene encodes CDR1 SQVTM and CDR2 ANQGSEA. The V segment lost 5 bases and the J segment 4 bases; nucleotides outside the gene matches: 6.

There are a few counts of this clonotype. V and J are TRBV5-6 and TRBJ1-6; D is ambiguous. Germline V gene data show CDR1 as SGHDT and CDR2 as YYEEEE. Trimming removed 5 bases from V and 10 bases from J, with 16 bases in between. This CDR3 is 14 amino acids long. CDR3 amino acids: CASRQTEGNSPLHF. DNA of the CDR3: TGTGCCAGCAGGCAAACAGAGGGTAACTCACCCCTCCACTTT.

This clonotype was recorded at least ten times. The V call is TRBV12-3 or TRBV12-4, the J call TRBJ2-5; D possibly corresponds to TRBD2 (7 bases). The V end was cut by 7 bases, the J end by 1 base, with 16 bases between. The CDR3 spans 15 residues. The CDR3 protein is CASTERGGIQETQYF. In DNA form, the CDR3 reads TGTGCCAGCACCGAGAGGGGGGGGATCCAAGAGACCCAGTACTTC.

V usage is TRBV5-6 and J usage is TRBJ2-7; 7 nucleotides line up with TRBD1. Germline values: CDR1 SGHDT, CDR2 YYEEEE. The CDR3 extends over 13 amino acids. V shed 4 bases, J shed 5 bases, and the junction held 6 bases outside the gene matches. The DNA of the CDR3 is TGTGCCAGCAGCCCGACAGGGTTTAACGAGCAGTACTTC. It specifies CASSPTGFNEQYF.

This clonotype was seen only a few times. The V call is TRBV9, the J call TRBJ1-1; D gene unclear. V lost 0 bases, J lost 8 bases, and 14 bases lay in between. CDR1 SGDLS and CDR2 YYNGEE come from the germline V gene. This CDR3 spans 14 amino acids. CDR3 sequence: CASSVANFGSEAFF. CDR3 DNA sequence: TGTGCCAGCAGCGTAGCTAATTTTGGCAGCGAAGCTTTCTTT.

This clonotype was recorded at least ten times. The chain is built from TRBV6-1 and TRBJ2-1, with D unclear. CDR1 is MNHNS and CDR2 is SASEGT in the germline V gene. With 2 bases removed from V and 5 bases from J, the gap between germline ends came to 13 bases. CDR3 length: 15 amino acids. CDR3 nucleotides: TGTGCCAGCAGTGAATGGTTTGTAGGTAACAATGAGCAGTTCTTC. It encodes CASSEWFVGNNEQFF.

The genes are TRBV6-1 and TRBJ2-6; 7 bases map to TRBD2. V was pared by 11 bases and J by 3 bases, with 1 base of the junction left unmatched. The CDR3 runs to 12 residues. Germline assignment: CDR1 MNHNS and CDR2 SASEGT. CDR3 protein: CAGGDGANVLTF. Here the CDR3 DNA reads TGTGCCGGGGGGGATGGGGCCAACGTCCTGACTTTC.

This clonotype was counted ten times or more. J is TRBJ2-1 and V is TRBV19, with 10 bases that match TRBD2. The germline V gene encodes CDR1 LNHDA and CDR2 SQIVND (reference sequence). Unmatched junction bases numbered 2, after V lost 3 bases and J lost 3 bases. The CDR3 length is 15 residues. This CDR3 reads CASSISGGDYNEQFF. The CDR3 DNA follows: TGTGCCAGTAGTATCAGCGGGGGGGACTACAATGAGCAGTTCTTC.

This clonotype occurred many times. This chain uses TRBV7-2 with TRBJ2-7; no definite D call. The CDR3 spans 13 residues. The V gene lost 2 bases and the J gene lost 5 bases, with 10 bases spanning the gap. Germline V gene sequence: CDR1 SGHTA, CDR2 FQGNSA. The CDR3 reads CASSLNTYNEQYF. The CDR3 DNA reads TGTGCCAGCAGCTTAAACACTTATAACGAGCAGTACTTC. Drawing the rest from reference TRBV7-2 and TRBJ2-7, the complete variable domain is GAGVSQSPSNKVTEKGKDVELRCDPISGHTALYWYRQSLGQGLEFLIYFQGNSAPDKSGLPSDRFSAERTGGSVSTLTIQRTQQEDSAVYLCASSLNTYNEQYFGPGTRLTVT.

This clonotype has at least ten counts. V gene TRBV7-2 combines with J gene TRBJ2-3, with D uncertain. V shed 1 base and J shed 5 bases, with 7 bases lying between them. The CDR3 totals 13 residues. Germline lookup yields CDR1 SGHTA and CDR2 FQGNSA. The CDR3 spells CASSLGVGDTQYF. CDR3 nucleotides: TGTGCCAGCAGCTTAGGGGTGGGAGATACGCAGTATTTT.

This clonotype was counted at least ten times. This chain joins TRBV30 and TRBJ2-7; D tentatively reads TRBD1 or TRBD2 (5 bases each). Looked up from germline, CDR1 is GTSNPN and CDR2 is SVGIG (reference sequence). This CDR3 spans 16 amino acids. V was pared by 3 bases and J by 2 bases, with 20 bases between. The CDR3 nucleotides read TGTGCCTGGAGCAACAAAGAGGGGAGAAGCACCTACGAGCAGTACTTC. This codes for CAWSNKEGRSTYEQYF.

This clonotype was seen a few times. The chain employs TRBV7-9 and TRBJ2-1, with TRBD1 as a possible D gene (5 bases). Trimming left V 2 bases short and J 7 bases short, with 9 bases between. This CDR3 is built from 13 residues. Germline CDR1 SEHNR, CDR2 FQNEAQ (reference sequence). CDR3 protein: CASSLSRVNEQFF. In DNA form, the CDR3 reads TGTGCCAGCAGCTTAAGCAGGGTGAATGAGCAGTTCTTC.

This clonotype was seen ten or more times. The chain employs TRBV10-3 and TRBJ1-1; 8 nucleotides line up with TRBD1. The germline V gene has CDR1 ENHRY and CDR2 SYGVKD. With V trimmed by 11 bases and J by 1 base, 6 bases remained unmatched. CDR3 length: 13 amino acids. The DNA for the CDR3 is TGTGCCGCGACAGGGGTGGGGAACACTGAAGCTTTCTTT. The encoded protein is CAATGVGNTEAFF.

This clonotype was counted ten times or more. The chain combines TRBV3-1 with TRBJ2-5; D perhaps matches TRBD2 (5 bases). Between the trimmed V and J ends, which lost 1 base and 5 bases, there was a span of 11 bases. This CDR3 contains 14 residues. CDR1 is LGHDT and CDR2 is YNNKEL in the germline V gene (reference sequence). CDR3 region: CASSQGRTGETQYF. In DNA form, the CDR3 reads TGTGCCAGCAGCCAAGGCAGGACTGGGGAGACCCAGTACTTC.

In this sample, this clonotype turned up a few times. J is TRBJ1-1 and V is TRBV7-9; D call uncertain. Germline assignment: CDR1 SEHNR and CDR2 FQNEAQ (reference sequence). The CDR3 has 16 residues. The V gene lost 0 bases and the J gene lost 0 bases, with 11 bases spanning the gap. The CDR3: CASSLANPGMNTEAFF. The DNA of the CDR3 is TGTGCCAGCAGCTTAGCGAATCCGGGAATGAACACTGAAGCTTTCTTT.

The gene calls are TRBV20-1 and TRBJ2-1, with 7 positions matching TRBD1. Germline CDR1 reads DFQATT; CDR2 reads SNEGSKA (reference sequence). J gave up 9 bases and V 3 bases, and 2 bases lay outside the gene matches. The CDR3 loop spans 11 amino acids. CDR3: CSASGTAEQFF. The CDR3 DNA is TGCAGTGCTAGTGGGACAGCTGAGCAGTTCTTC.

This clonotype was seen a handful of times. The chain joins TRBV6-5 to TRBJ2-5; possibly TRBD1 for D (6 bases). The CDR3 runs to 16 residues. CDR1 is MNHEY and CDR2 is SVGAGI in the germline V gene. V was pared by 2 bases and J by 4 bases, with 17 bases between. The CDR3 is CASSYGLGGSPETQYF. DNA for the CDR3: TGTGCCAGCAGTTACGGGTTAGGGGGATCGCCAGAGACCCAGTACTTC.

This clonotype was counted at least ten times. V is TRBV2 and J is TRBJ2-2; a weak D match, TRBD2 (6 bases). Trimming removed 7 bases at V and 0 bases at J, with 18 bases between. CDR1 is SNHLY, CDR2 FYNNEI, per germline. This CDR3 comprises 17 residues. CDR3 coding DNA: TGTGCCAGCACCCCACGCGGGACTTATCCGAACACCGGGGAGCTGTTTTTT. It codes for CASTPRGTYPNTGELFF.

The chain recombines TRBV9 with TRBJ2-5, with TRBD2 matching 7 bases. From germline, CDR1 is SGDLS and CDR2 YYNGEE. The CDR3 runs 14 residues. V shed 7 bases, J shed 3 bases, and the junction held 9 bases outside the gene matches. CDR3 in amino acids: CASGGVPPKETQYF. The CDR3 DNA follows: TGTGCCAGCGGGGGGGTCCCACCCAAAGAGACCCAGTACTTC.

This clonotype appeared many times. V is TRBV2 and J is TRBJ1-6; possibly TRBD1 for D (6 bases). V shed 1 base and J shed 6 bases, with 7 bases lying between them. The length of the CDR3 is 14 residues. Germline V lookup: CDR1 SNHLY, CDR2 FYNNEI. CDR3 nucleotide sequence: TGTGCCAGCAGTGAAGAGGGGGTTAATTCACCCCTCCACTTT. It encodes CASSEEGVNSPLHF.

This clonotype was observed at least ten times. The chain recombines TRBV20-1 with TRBJ2-1, with D possibly being TRBD2 (6 bases). The CDR3 spans 14 residues. In germline, CDR1 is DFQATT, CDR2 SNEGSKA (reference sequence). Trimming removed 5 bases from V and 1 base from J, with 12 bases in between. CDR3 in amino acids: CSAPAGGSYNEQFF. As DNA, the CDR3 is TGCAGTGCTCCCGCCGGGGGATCCTACAATGAGCAGTTCTTC.

This clonotype was counted at least ten times. The genes are TRBV18 and TRBJ2-7, with 8 bases lining up with TRBD2. The CDR3 sequence is 14 residues long. The junction had 5 bases not matched to a gene; V was cut back by 6 bases and J by 1 base. The germline gives CDR1 KGHSH, CDR2 LQKENI. The CDR3 protein is CASSVSGGSYEQYF. As DNA, the CDR3 is TGTGCCAGCTCGGTGAGCGGGGGATCCTACGAGCAGTACTTC.

This clonotype was found many times. This chain links TRBV5-1 with TRBJ2-3; 11 bases are shared with TRBD2. Per germline, CDR1 SGHRS and CDR2 YFSETQ. V dropped 0 bases and J dropped 0; count of bases not matched to a gene: 3. This CDR3 has 17 residues. The CDR3 nucleotides are TGCGCCAGCAGCTTGGCTAGCGGGGGGCCAAGCACAGATACGCAGTATTTT. Amino acids: CASSLASGGPSTDTQYF.

The rearrangement links TRBV15 to TRBJ2-1, with D possibly being TRBD2 (6 bases). CDR3 length: 17 amino acids. V lost 1 base to trimming and J lost 10 bases, with 23 bases between them. CDR1 is LNHNV and CDR2 is YYDKDF in the germline V gene (reference sequence). The CDR3 DNA follows: TGTGCCACCAGCAGAGGCGGGACTCAATCGAGAGGTACGGAGCAGTTCTTC. Its translation: CATSRGGTQSRGTEQFF. The variable domain in full, completed from reference TRBV15 and TRBJ2-1, reads DAMVIQNPRYQVTQFGKPVTLSCSQTLNHNVMYWYQQKSSQAPKLLFHYYDKDFNNEADTPDNFQSRRPNTSFCFLDIRSPGLGDTAMYLCATSRGGTQSRGTEQFFGPGTRLTVL.